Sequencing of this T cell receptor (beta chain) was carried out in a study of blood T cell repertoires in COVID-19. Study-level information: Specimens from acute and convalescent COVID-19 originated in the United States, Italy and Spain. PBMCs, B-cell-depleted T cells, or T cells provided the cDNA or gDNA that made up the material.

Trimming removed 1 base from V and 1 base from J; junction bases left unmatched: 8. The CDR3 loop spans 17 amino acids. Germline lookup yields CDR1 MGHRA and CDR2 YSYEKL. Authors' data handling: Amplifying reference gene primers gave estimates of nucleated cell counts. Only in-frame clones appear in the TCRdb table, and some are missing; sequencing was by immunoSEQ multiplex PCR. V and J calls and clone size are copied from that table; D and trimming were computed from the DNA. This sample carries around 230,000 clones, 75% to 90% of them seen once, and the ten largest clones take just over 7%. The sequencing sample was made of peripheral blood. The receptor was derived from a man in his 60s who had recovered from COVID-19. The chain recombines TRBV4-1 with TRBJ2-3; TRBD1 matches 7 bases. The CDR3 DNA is TGCGCCAGCAGCCAAGGGGTGGTAGGGGGCCGCACAGATACGCAGTATTTT. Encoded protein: CASSQGVVGGRTDTQYF.